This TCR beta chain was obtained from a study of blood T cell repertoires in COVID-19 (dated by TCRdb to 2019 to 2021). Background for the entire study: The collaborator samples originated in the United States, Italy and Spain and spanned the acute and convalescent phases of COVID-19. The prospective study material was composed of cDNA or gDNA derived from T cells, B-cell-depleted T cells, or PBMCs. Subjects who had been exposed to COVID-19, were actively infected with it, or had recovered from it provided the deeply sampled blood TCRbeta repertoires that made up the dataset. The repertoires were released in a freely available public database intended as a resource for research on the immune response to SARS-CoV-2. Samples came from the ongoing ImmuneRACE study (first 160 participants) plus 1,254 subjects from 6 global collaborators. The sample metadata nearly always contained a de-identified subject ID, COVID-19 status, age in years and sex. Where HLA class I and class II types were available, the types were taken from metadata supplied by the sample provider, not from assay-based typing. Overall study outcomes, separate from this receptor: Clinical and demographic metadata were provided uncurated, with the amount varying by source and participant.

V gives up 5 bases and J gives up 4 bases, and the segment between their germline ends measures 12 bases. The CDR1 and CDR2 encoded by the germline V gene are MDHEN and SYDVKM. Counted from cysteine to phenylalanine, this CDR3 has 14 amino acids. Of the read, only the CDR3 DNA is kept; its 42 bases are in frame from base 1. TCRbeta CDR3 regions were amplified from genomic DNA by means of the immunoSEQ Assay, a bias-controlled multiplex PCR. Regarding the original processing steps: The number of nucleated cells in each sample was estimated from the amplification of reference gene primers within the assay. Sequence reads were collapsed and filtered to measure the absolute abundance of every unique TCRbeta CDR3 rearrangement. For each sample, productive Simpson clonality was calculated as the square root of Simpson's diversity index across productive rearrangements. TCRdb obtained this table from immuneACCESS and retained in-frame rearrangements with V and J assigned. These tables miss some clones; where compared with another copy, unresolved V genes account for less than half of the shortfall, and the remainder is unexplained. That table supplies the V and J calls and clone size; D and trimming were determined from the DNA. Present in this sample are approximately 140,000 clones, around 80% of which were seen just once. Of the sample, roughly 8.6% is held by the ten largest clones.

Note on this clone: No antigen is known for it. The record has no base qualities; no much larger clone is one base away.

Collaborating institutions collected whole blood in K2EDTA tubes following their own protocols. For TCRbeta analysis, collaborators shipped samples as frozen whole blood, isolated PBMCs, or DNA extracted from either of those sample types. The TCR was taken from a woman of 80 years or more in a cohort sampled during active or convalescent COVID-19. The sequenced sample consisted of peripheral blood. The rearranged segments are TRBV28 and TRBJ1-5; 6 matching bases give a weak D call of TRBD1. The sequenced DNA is TGTGCCAGCAGTCAACAGGGTTCTAATCAGCCCCAGCATTTT. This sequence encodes CASSQQGSNQPQHF.